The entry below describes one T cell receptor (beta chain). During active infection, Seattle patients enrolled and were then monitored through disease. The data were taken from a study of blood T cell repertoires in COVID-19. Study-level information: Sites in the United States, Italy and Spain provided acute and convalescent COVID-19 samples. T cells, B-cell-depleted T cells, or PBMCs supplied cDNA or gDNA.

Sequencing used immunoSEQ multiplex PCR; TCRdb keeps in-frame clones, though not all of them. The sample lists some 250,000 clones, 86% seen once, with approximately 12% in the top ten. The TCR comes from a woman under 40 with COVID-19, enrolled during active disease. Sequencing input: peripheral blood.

CDR3 amino acids: CASSLQGFEQFF. CDR3 DNA: TGTGCCAGCAGCCTACAGGGGTTTGAGCAGTTCTTC. The chain uses TRBV5-6 and TRBJ2-1, with TRBD1 matching 7 bases. The CDR3 runs 12 residues. Germline V gene lookup returns CDR1 SGHDT and CDR2 YYEEEE. Unmatched junction bases numbered 4, after V lost 4 bases and J lost 9 bases.